This T cell receptor (beta chain) appears in the sequencing data of a study of T cells after posttransplantation cyclophosphamide. General study points: Recipient CMV seropositivity and CMV reactivation strongly tracked TRB clonality. TRB overlap between skin or GI tissue T cells and blood was limited.

Trimming shortened V by 4 bases and J by 4 bases, and 13 bases separated the two germline ends. The CDR3 length is 13 residues. Germline V gene data show CDR1 as SQVTM and CDR2 as ANQGSEA. Some clones are missing from TCRdb's copy, which holds only in-frame ones; the method was immunoSEQ multiplex PCR. In the table there are tens of thousands of clones, around 93% of which are singletons. Points on this clone: The antigen is not known.

This related bone marrow graft donor gave peripheral blood on the day of marrow donation. The sequenced sample consisted of PBMCs. The chain links TRBV29-1 to TRBJ1-1; D remains ambiguous. This clonotype was obtained from a woman in her 30s in good health and a related stem cell transplant donor. The chain's CDR3 is CSVVVGMSTEAFF. DNA for the CDR3: TGCAGCGTTGTAGTGGGCATGAGCACTGAAGCTTTCTTT.